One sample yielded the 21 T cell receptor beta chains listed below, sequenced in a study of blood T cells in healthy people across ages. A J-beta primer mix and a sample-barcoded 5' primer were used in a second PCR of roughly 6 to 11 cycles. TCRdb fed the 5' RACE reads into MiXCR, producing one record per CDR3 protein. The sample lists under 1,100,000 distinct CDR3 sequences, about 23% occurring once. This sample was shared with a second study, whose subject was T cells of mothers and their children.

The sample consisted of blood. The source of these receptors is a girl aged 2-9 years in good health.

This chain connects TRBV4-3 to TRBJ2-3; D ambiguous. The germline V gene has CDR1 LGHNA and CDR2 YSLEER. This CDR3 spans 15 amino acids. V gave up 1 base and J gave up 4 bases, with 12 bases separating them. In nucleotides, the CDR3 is TGCGCCAGCAGCCAAGGGGTCCGGGCCGCAGATACGCAGTATTTT. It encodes CASSQGVRAADTQYF.

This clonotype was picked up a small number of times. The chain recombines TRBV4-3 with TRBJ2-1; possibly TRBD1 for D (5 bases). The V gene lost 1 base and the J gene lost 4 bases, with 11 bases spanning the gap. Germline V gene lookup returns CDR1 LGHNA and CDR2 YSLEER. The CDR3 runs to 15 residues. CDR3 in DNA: TGCGCCAGCAGCCAAGGGGTAAACAGGTACAATGAGCAGTTCTTC. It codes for CASSQGVNRYNEQFF.

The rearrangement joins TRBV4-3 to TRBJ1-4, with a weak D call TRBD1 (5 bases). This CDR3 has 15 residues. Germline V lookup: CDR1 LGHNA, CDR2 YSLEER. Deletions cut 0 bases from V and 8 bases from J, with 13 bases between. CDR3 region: CASSQDLDRGEKLFF. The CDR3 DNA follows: TGCGCCAGCAGCCAAGATCTGGATCGGGGGGAAAAACTGTTTTTT.

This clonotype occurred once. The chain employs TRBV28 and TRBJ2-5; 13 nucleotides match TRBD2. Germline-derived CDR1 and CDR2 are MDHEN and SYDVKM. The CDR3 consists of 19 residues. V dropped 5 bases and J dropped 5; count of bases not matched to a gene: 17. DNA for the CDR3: TGTGCCAGCAGTCAAATGACTAGCGGGAGGATCTTCAATTGGGAGACCCAGTACTTC. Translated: CASSQMTSGRIFNWETQYF.

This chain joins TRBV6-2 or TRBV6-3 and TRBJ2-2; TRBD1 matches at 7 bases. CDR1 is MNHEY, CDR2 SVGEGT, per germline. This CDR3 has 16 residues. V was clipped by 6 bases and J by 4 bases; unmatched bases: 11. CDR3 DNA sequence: TGTGCCAGCAGCCGAAGACAGGGTGGGAGCACCGGGGAGCTGTTTTTT. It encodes CASSRRQGGSTGELFF.

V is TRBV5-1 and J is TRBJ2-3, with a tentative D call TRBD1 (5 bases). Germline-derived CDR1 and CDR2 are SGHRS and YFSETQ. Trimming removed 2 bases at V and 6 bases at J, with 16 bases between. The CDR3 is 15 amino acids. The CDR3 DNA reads TGCGCCAGCAGCTTAAACAGGCTTCTGGGGGATACGCAGTATTTT. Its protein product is CASSLNRLLGDTQYF.

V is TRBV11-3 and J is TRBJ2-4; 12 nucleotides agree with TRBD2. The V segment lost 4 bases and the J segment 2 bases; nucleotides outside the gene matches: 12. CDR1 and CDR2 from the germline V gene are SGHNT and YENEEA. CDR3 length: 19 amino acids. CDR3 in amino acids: CASSSPSGGAILTKNIQYF. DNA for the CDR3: TGTGCCAGCAGCTCTCCTAGCGGGGGGGCAATCCTGACCAAAAACATTCAGTACTTC.

The DNA of the CDR3 is TGCGCCAGCAGCCAAGATCGGGACAGGGGAATCGAGCAGTACTTC. Protein: CASSQDRDRGIEQYF. The chain links TRBV4-3 to TRBJ2-5; 10 nucleotides align to TRBD1. The J call may be wrong; the DNA end is better matched by TRBJ2-7. Germline V CDR1 and CDR2: LGHNA, YSLEER. The CDR3 extends over 15 amino acids.

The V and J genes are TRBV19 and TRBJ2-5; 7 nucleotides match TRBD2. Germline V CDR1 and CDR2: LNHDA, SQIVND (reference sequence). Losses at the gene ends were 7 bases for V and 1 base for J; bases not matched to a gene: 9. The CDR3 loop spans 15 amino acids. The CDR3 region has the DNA TGTGCCAGTAATCAGTTGGGCGGGGGCCAAGAGACCCAGTACTTC. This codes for CASNQLGGGQETQYF.

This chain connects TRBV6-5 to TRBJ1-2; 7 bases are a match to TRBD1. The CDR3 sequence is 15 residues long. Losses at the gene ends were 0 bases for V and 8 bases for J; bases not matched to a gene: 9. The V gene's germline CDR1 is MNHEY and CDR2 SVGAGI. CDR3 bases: TGTGCCAGCAGTTACTCGCGACAGGGCGGGCAAGGCTACACCTTC. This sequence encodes CASSYSRQGGQGYTF.

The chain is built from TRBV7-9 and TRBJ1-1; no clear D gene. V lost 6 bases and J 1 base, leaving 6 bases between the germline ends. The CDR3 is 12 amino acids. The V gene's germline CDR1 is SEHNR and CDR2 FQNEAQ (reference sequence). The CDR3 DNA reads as TGTGCCAGCAGTAGGTGGAACACTGAAGCTTTCTTT. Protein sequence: CASSRWNTEAFF. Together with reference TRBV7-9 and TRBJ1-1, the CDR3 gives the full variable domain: DTGVSQNPRHKITKRGQNVTFRCDPISEHNRLYWYRQTLGQGPEFLTYFQNEAQLEKSRLLSDRFSAERPKGSFSTLEIQRTEQGDSAMYLCASSRWNTEAFFGQGTRLTVV.

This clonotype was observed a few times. The CDR3 region has the DNA TGCAGTGCTAGTCGGGCAGGGACCTACGAGCAGTACTTC. The encoded protein is CSASRAGTYEQYF. The rearrangement uses TRBV20-1 and TRBJ2-7; D is perhaps TRBD1 (5 bases). V was pared by 3 bases and J by 2 bases, with 11 bases between. The germline V gene encodes CDR1 DFQATT and CDR2 SNEGSKA (reference sequence). There are 13 residues in the CDR3.

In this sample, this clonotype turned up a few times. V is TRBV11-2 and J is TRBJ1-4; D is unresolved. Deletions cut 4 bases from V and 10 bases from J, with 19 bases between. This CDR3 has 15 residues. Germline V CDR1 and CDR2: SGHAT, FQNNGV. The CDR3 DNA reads TGTGCCAGCAGCTCAGACCCCGTGTCTTATCGAAAACTGTTTTTT. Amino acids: CASSSDPVSYRKLFF.

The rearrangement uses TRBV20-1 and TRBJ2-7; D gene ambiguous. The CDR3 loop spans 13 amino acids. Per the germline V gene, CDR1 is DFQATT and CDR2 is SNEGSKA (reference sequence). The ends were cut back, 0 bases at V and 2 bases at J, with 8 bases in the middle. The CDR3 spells CSARDWTAYEQYF. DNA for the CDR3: TGCAGTGCTAGAGATTGGACCGCCTACGAGCAGTACTTC.

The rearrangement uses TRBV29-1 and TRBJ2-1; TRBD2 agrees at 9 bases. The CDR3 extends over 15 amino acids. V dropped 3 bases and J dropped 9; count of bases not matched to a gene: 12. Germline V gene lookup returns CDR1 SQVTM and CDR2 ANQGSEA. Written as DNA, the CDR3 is TGCAGCGTTGAGAAGCCGGAGCGGGAGGCTTTTGAGCAGTTCTTC. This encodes CSVEKPEREAFEQFF.

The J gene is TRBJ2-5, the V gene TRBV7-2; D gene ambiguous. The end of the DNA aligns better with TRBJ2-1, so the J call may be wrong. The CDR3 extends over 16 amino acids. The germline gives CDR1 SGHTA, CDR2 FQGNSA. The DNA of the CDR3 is TGTGCCAGCAGCTTATCATGGGGTAGCCGTACTCATCAGCAGTTCTTC. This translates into CASSLSWGSRTHQQFF.

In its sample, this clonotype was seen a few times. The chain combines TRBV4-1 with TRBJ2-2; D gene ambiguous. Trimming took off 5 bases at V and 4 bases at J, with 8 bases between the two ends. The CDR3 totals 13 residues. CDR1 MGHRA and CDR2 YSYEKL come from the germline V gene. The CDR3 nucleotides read TGCGCCAGCAGCATTTGGGGCACCGGGGAGCTGTTTTTT. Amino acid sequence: CASSIWGTGELFF.

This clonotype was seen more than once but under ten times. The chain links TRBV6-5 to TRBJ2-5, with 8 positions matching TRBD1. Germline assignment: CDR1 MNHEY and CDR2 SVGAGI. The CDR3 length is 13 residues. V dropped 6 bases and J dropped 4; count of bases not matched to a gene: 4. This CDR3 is CASRTGARETQYF. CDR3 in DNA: TGTGCCAGCAGGACAGGGGCCCGAGAGACCCAGTACTTC.

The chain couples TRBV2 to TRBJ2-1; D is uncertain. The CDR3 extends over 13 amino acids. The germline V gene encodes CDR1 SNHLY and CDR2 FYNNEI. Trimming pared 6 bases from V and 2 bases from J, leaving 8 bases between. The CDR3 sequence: CASRYTTYNEQFF. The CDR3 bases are TGTGCCAGCAGATACACTACCTACAATGAGCAGTTCTTC.

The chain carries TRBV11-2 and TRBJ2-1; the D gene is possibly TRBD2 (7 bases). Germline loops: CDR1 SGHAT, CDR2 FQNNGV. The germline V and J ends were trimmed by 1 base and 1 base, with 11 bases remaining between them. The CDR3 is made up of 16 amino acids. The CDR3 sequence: CASSLVGGLSYNEQFF. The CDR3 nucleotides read TGTGCCAGCAGCTTAGTGGGGGGGCTGTCCTACAATGAGCAGTTCTTC. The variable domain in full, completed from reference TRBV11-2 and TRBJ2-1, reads EAGVAQSPRYKIIEKRQSVAFWCNPISGHATLYWYQQILGQGPKLLIQFQNNGVVDDSQLPKDRFSAERLKGVDSTLKIQPAKLEDSAVYLCASSLVGGLSYNEQFFGPGTRLTVL.

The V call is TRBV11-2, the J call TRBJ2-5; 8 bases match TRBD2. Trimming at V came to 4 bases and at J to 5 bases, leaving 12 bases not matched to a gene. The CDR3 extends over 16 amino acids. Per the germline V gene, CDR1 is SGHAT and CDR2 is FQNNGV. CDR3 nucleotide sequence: TGTGCCAGCAGCTCCGACGGAGCGGGAGAATATGAGACCCAGTACTTC. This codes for CASSSDGAGEYETQYF.